The 25 T cell receptor beta chains in this list originate from one sample, sequenced in a study of cytomegalovirus exposure and HLA in healthy donors. The PCR had 60 Vbeta and 13 Jbeta primers. TCRdb's copy holds only in-frame clones and misses some; the assay was immunoSEQ multiplex PCR. The sample yields under 150,000 clones, less than 85% seen once. Sequencing was done on a sample of PBMCs. Receptors were obtained from a man aged 40-55 years in good health and CMV-seronegative.

This clone was recorded once. CDR3 in amino acids: CAITGPQETQYF. The CDR3 DNA reads as TGTGCAATTACAGGGCCCCAAGAGACCCAGTACTTC. The V call is TRBV7-2, the J call TRBJ2-5, with D tentatively TRBD1 (6 bases). This CDR3 has 12 amino acids. Germline values: CDR1 SGHTA, CDR2 FQGNSA.

This clone has a single count. The rearrangement links TRBV7-3 to TRBJ2-1, with TRBD1 as a possible D gene (6 bases). In germline, CDR1 is SGHTA, CDR2 FQGTGA. V lost 2 bases to trimming and J lost 2 bases, with 10 bases between them. This CDR3 contains 15 residues. The CDR3 region has the DNA TGTGCCAGCAGCTTAGAACAGGGTCCCTACAATGAGCAGTTCTTC. Encoded protein: CASSLEQGPYNEQFF.

The genes are TRBV4-1 and TRBJ2-3, with D possibly being TRBD1 (5 bases). V was clipped by 7 bases and J by 3 bases, with 14 bases between them. The CDR3 is 14 residues long. Germline V lookup: CDR1 MGHRA, CDR2 YSYEKL. The CDR3 region is CASTSGRETDTQYF. The CDR3, as DNA: TGCGCCAGCACGTCGGGCAGGGAAACAGATACGCAGTATTTT.

This chain links TRBV7-3 with TRBJ1-3; the D gene is possibly TRBD1 (6 bases). Germline CDR1 and CDR2: SGHTA and FQGTGA. CDR3 length: 15 residues. V lost 5 bases and J lost 2, with 13 bases in between. CDR3 nucleotides: TGTGCCAGCAGCCCAAGGGGGGGAACTGGAAACACCATATATTTT. It yields the protein CASSPRGGTGNTIYF.

V is TRBV29-1 and J is TRBJ2-1; maybe TRBD2 (6 bases). V lost 8 bases and J 4 bases, leaving 15 bases between the germline ends. This CDR3 region has 13 residues. The V gene's germline CDR1 is SQVTM and CDR2 ANQGSEA. CDR3 region: CSCRDLQYNEQFF. CDR3 sequence (DNA): TGCAGCTGCCGGGACTTACAATACAATGAGCAGTTCTTC.

The chain is built from TRBV10-3 and TRBJ2-7; no clear D. Per the germline V gene, CDR1 is ENHRY and CDR2 is SYGVKD. Trimming removed 3 bases at V and 4 bases at J, with 4 bases between. The CDR3 loop spans 11 amino acids. The CDR3, as DNA: TGTGCCATCAGTGACTTGTACGAGCAGTACTTC. Amino acids: CAISDLYEQYF.

The chain employs TRBV7-9 and TRBJ2-1; 12 nucleotides align to TRBD1. V gave up 4 bases and J gave up 9 bases; unmatched junction bases: 4. Germline V CDR1 and CDR2: SEHNR, FQNEAQ (reference sequence). This CDR3 spans 14 amino acids. The CDR3 bases are TGTGCCAGCAGCTGGGGACAGGGGGCGAGTGAGCAGTTCTTC. This sequence encodes CASSWGQGASEQFF.

This clone has just a few counts. The V call is TRBV27, the J call TRBJ1-2; 8 positions match TRBD1. V trimming: 9 bases; J trimming: 4 bases; junction bases outside the gene matches: 13. CDR3 length equals 15 residues. Germline-derived CDR1 and CDR2 are MNHEY and SMNVEV (reference sequence). The CDR3 DNA follows: TGTGCCAGTGGAGGGACAGGAGCTAGCGGCTATGGCTACACCTTC. This codes for CASGGTGASGYGYTF.

The gene calls are TRBV4-1 and TRBJ1-5; 11 nucleotides align to TRBD1. The CDR3 spans 16 residues. Germline CDR1 is MGHRA and CDR2 is YSYEKL. J gave up 4 bases and V 2 bases, and 4 bases lay outside the gene matches. The CDR3 bases are TGCGCCAGCAGCCAATCCGGGACAGGGGGGAATCAGCCCCAGCATTTT. Amino acids: CASSQSGTGGNQPQHF.

This chain connects TRBV6-6 to TRBJ2-5; the D is unclear. The V end lost 5 bases, the J end lost 3 bases, and 13 bases lay between the germline ends. This CDR3 is 14 amino acids long. CDR1 is MNHNY, CDR2 SVGAGI, per germline (reference sequence). The CDR3 is CASSRPQVKETQYF. The DNA for the CDR3 is TGTGCCAGCAGTAGACCTCAGGTTAAAGAGACCCAGTACTTC.

The genes are TRBV19 and TRBJ2-7, with D perhaps TRBD1 (5 bases). From germline, CDR1 is LNHDA and CDR2 SQIVND (reference sequence). This CDR3 has 16 residues. The V end was cut by 5 bases, the J end by 2 bases, with 19 bases between. The CDR3 coding sequence is TGTGCCAGTAGTCCCCGGCCCGGCAGGGCAACCTACGAGCAGTACTTC. Encoded protein: CASSPRPGRATYEQYF.

V is TRBV5-1 and J is TRBJ2-7; D gene uncertain. Germline lookup yields CDR1 SGHRS and CDR2 YFSETQ. Trimming shortened V by 0 bases and J by 4 bases, and 11 bases separated the two germline ends. This CDR3 is 14 amino acids long. DNA for the CDR3: TGCGCCAGCAGCTTGGATTCAGTTTCATACGAGCAGTACTTC. Translation: CASSLDSVSYEQYF.

This clone was recorded a few times. The chain couples TRBV18 to TRBJ1-4; no clear D. Deletions cut 6 bases from V and 14 bases from J, with 13 bases between. The CDR3 loop spans 11 amino acids. Germline values: CDR1 KGHSH, CDR2 LQKENI. The CDR3 protein is CASSINEELFF. The CDR3 region has the DNA TGTGCCAGCTCTATAAACGAAGAGCTGTTTTTT.

This clone was picked up one time. This chain connects TRBV19 to TRBJ2-6; TRBD1 matches at 7 bases. The V gene's germline CDR1 is LNHDA and CDR2 SQIVND (reference sequence). J was trimmed by 0 bases and V by 9 bases; bases with no gene match: 2. CDR3 length equals 14 residues. CDR3 sequence: CASRQGSGANVLTF. The DNA of the CDR3 is TGTGCCAGCCGACAGGGCTCTGGGGCCAACGTCCTGACTTTC.

V gene TRBV5-5 combines with J gene TRBJ1-4; 9 nucleotides line up with TRBD1. The CDR3 totals 16 residues. V lost 4 bases and J lost 6; bases outside the gene matches: 10. Germline lookup yields CDR1 SGHKS and CDR2 YYEKEE (reference sequence). The CDR3: CASSTGWGQGYEKLFF. For the CDR3, the DNA is TGTGCCAGCAGCACCGGGTGGGGACAGGGCTATGAAAAACTGTTTTTT. The full variable domain, its missing parts supplied by reference TRBV5-5 and TRBJ1-4, is DAGVTQSPTHLIKTRGQQVTLRCSPISGHKSVSWYQQVLGQGPQFIFQYYEKEERGRGNFPDRFSARQFPNYSSELNVNALLLGDSALYLCASSTGWGQGYEKLFFGSGTQLSVL.

V and J are TRBV4-3 and TRBJ2-1; 7 bases map to TRBD2. The germline CDR1 and CDR2 sequences are LGHNA and YSLEER. The length of the CDR3 is 15 residues. The V gene end was trimmed by 4 bases and the J gene end by 7 bases; junction bases not matched to a gene: 10. The CDR3, as DNA: TGCGCCAGCAGCCCTACCCTAGCGGCATGGAATGAGCAGTTCTTC. Translated, it gives CASSPTLAAWNEQFF.

The genes are TRBV6-5 and TRBJ2-3, with 9 nucleotides matching TRBD1. In germline, CDR1 is MNHEY, CDR2 SVGAGI. This CDR3 region has 11 residues. V dropped 11 bases and J dropped 3; count of bases not matched to a gene: 0. The CDR3 DNA reads TGTGCCGGACAGGGGACAGATACGCAGTATTTT. Amino acids: CAGQGTDTQYF.

The V and J genes are TRBV27 and TRBJ2-3, with 9 bases that match TRBD2. The CDR3 covers 16 residues. Trimming took 0 bases from V and 4 from J; bases not matched to a gene: 5. CDR1 is MNHEY, CDR2 SMNVEV, per germline (reference sequence). The chain's CDR3 is CASSLSRGRAPDTQYF. The CDR3 DNA reads TGTGCCAGCAGTTTATCGCGCGGGAGGGCCCCAGATACGCAGTATTTT.

The rearrangement links TRBV5-1 to TRBJ1-5; TRBD1 matches at 8 bases. The CDR3 totals 14 residues. After removal of 2 bases from V and 7 bases from J, the junction contained 5 bases not matched to a gene. CDR1 and CDR2 from the germline V gene are SGHRS and YFSETQ. CDR3: CASSLGTGNQPQHF. The CDR3, as DNA: TGCGCCAGCAGCTTAGGGACAGGTAACCAGCCCCAGCATTTT.

The V call is TRBV21-1, the J call TRBJ2-1; whether TRBD2, the table's D call, matches the DNA was not checked. TRBV21-1 is designated a pseudogene. The CDR3 sequence is 17 residues long. In DNA, the CDR3 is TGTGCCAGCAGCACCCCCGGGGGCGGGAGTTCCCACAATGAGCAGTTCTTC. Protein product: CASSTPGGGSSHNEQFF.

The CDR3 nucleotides read TGCGCCAGCAGCCAAGTAGGGGTGAACACTGAAGCTTTCTTT. Residues: CASSQVGVNTEAFF. The gene calls are TRBV4-3 and TRBJ1-1, with a tentative D call TRBD1 (5 bases). The length of the CDR3 is 14 residues. V shed 1 base and J shed 0 bases, with 6 bases lying between them. Germline V gene sequence: CDR1 LGHNA, CDR2 YSLEER.

This clone was counted a few times. The chain recombines TRBV7-8 with TRBJ2-1, with 7 bases that match TRBD2. CDR1 is SGHVS and CDR2 is FQNEAQ in the germline V gene. There are 15 residues in the CDR3. Trimming took 5 bases from V and 8 from J; bases not matched to a gene: 12. As DNA, the CDR3 is TGTGCCAGCAGCGTACAGCGGGGCCCTTTGTATGAGCAGTTCTTC. Protein product: CASSVQRGPLYEQFF.

This chain links TRBV2 with TRBJ2-7, with D unclear. Trimming left V 0 bases short and J 0 bases short, with 6 bases between. From germline, CDR1 is SNHLY and CDR2 FYNNEI. The CDR3 covers 14 residues. CDR3 sequence: CASSEAAGSYEQYF. The CDR3 DNA reads as TGTGCCAGCAGTGAAGCAGCAGGCTCCTACGAGCAGTACTTC.

This clone has more than one count but fewer than ten. Mismatch with germline at one junction end may stem from a read error. CDR3 region: CSSRDSGGVNTEAFF. CDR3 sequence (DNA): TGTTCCAGCAGAGATTCAGGGGGCGTAAACACTGAAGCTTTCTTT. The V and J genes are TRBV7-9 and TRBJ1-1; 8 positions agree with TRBD1. This CDR3 has 15 amino acids. Germline V CDR1 and CDR2: SEHNR, FQNEAQ (reference sequence). Full variable domain (remainder filled in from reference TRBV7-9 and TRBJ1-1): DTGVSQNPRHKITKRGQNVTFRCDPISEHNRLYWYRQTLGQGPEFLTYFQNEAQLEKSRLLSDRFSAERPKGSFSTLEIQRTEQGDSAMYLCSSRDSGGVNTEAFFGQGTRLTVV.

CDR3 region: CASSLGTGYYNEQFF. The CDR3 DNA is TGTGCCAGCAGCTTAGGGACAGGGTACTACAATGAGCAGTTCTTC. The rearrangement links TRBV7-6 to TRBJ2-1, with 8 bases fitting TRBD1. The CDR3 has 15 residues. The junction had 2 bases not matched to a gene; V was cut back by 1 base and J by 3 bases. Germline loops: CDR1 SGHVS, CDR2 FNYEAQ.